The present T cell receptor beta chain was sequenced within a study of monozygotic twins with inflammatory bowel disease. TCRdb re-called the 5' RACE reads; one entry per CDR3 protein, DNA not given. The sample has some 150,000 distinct CDR3 sequences; the top ten hold 2.4%. The CDR3 is 14 residues long. CDR1 is MNHEY, CDR2 SVGEGT, per germline. The chain recombines TRBV6-2 or TRBV6-3 with TRBJ2-7; TCRdb gives TRBD1 as the D gene, but with no DNA this cannot be confirmed. Sequenced sample: blood. This receptor was obtained from a human donor with ulcerative colitis or Crohn's disease, or a healthy co-twin of an affected twin (not recorded which). CDR3 sequence: CASSYSGTDYEQYF.